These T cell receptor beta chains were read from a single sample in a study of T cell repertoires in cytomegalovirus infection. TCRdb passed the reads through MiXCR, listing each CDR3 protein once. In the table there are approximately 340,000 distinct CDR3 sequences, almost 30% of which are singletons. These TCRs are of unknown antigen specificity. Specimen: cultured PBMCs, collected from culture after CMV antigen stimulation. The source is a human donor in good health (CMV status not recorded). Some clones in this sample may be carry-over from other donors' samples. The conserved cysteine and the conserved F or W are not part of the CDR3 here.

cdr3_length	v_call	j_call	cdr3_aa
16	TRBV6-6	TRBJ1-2	ASSYSMVLGRGLFGYT
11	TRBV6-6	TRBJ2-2	ASSPGQIRELF
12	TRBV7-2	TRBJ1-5	ASSLGVDNQPQH
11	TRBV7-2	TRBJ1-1	ASTLGLTTEAF
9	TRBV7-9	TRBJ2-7	ASSFGSKQY
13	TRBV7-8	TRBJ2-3	ASSFPGRNTDTQY
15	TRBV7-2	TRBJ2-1	ASSAWATSGAYNEQF
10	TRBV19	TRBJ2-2	ASSIGTGELF
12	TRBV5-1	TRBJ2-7	ASSTGQASYEQY
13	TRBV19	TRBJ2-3	ASSIDGASTDTQY
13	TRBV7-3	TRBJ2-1	ASSLSGISYNEQF
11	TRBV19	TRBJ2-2	ASRSSPPGELF
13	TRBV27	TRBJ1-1	ASSFAGVMNTEAF
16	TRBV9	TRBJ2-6	ASSIRQGHYSGANVLT
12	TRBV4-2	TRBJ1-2	ASSQTGQGEGYT
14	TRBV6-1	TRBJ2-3	ASQRGQGDNTDTQY
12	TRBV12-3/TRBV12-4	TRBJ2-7	ASSFERGEYEQY
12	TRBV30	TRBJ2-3	AWGLAGDTDTQY
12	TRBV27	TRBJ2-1	ASSFGSSYNEQF
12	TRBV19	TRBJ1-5	ASSSGDSNQPQH
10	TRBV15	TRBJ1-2	ATSRDQNGYT
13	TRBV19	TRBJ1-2	ASSISGPTVGGYT
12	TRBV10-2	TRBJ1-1	ASRPRQGVTEAF
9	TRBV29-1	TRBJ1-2	SGRSLEGYT
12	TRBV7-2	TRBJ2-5	ASSPQGARETQY
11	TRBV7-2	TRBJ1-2	ASSLAVGSGYT
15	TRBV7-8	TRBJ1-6	ASSSLISTDYNSPLH
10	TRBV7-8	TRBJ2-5	ASGTSGWRRH
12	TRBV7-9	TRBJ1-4	ASGDVATNEKLF
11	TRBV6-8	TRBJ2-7	ASIGTPAYEQY
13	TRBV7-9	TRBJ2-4	ASSLTGLAKNIQY
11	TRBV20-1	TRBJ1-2	SARITGVEGYT
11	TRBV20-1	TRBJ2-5	SARMLYQETQY
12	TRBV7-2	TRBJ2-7	ASSPLRTRDEQY
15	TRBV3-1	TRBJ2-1	ASSLRTSGRKGDEQF